This TCR beta chain was sequenced in a study of blood T cell repertoires in COVID-19. Original analysis: Estimates of nucleated cell counts were drawn from the amplification of reference gene primers. Data came from immunoSEQ multiplex PCR; TCRdb stores just in-frame clones and leaves some out. The V and J calls and clone size are taken from that table; D and trimming were inferred from the DNA. The table shows roughly 250,000 clones, with approximately 78% occurring only once. After removal of 2 bases from V and 6 bases from J, the junction contained 11 bases not matched to a gene. Germline CDR1 and CDR2: SGHAT and FQNNGV. The CDR3 contains 17 residues.

Sequencing used peripheral blood. This receptor was identified in a woman aged 55-70 years with active or convalescent COVID-19. The chain links TRBV11-2 to TRBJ2-1; TRBD1 matches 9 bases. CDR3 DNA: TGTGCCAGCAGCTTATCCCCCCCGGGACAGGGCGGCAATGAGCAGTTCTTC. Its protein is CASSLSPPGQGGNEQFF.